These 29 T cell receptor beta chains share one sample of origin, sequenced in a study of blood T cell repertoires in COVID-19. Method: immunoSEQ multiplex PCR; TCRdb's copy keeps in-frame clones and lacks some. The data hold some 150,000 clones, with around 89% observed a single time. The specimen sequenced was peripheral blood. These receptors all come from a woman between 35 and 50 years old with acute or convalescent COVID-19.

The chain employs TRBV5-1 and TRBJ2-1, with 9 bases lining up with TRBD2. Losses at the gene ends were 3 bases for V and 7 bases for J; bases not matched to a gene: 5. The CDR3 loop spans 14 amino acids. Germline V gene data show CDR1 as SGHRS and CDR2 as YFSETQ. The CDR3 bases are TGCGCCAGCAGCTCAGCGGGGGGTGAGAATGAGCAGTTCTTC. It translates to CASSSAGGENEQFF.

This chain uses TRBV5-4 with TRBJ2-3; possible D gene TRBD1, 6 bases. Deletions cut 4 bases from V and 1 base from J, with 13 bases between. Germline CDR1 reads SGHNT; CDR2 reads YYREEE (reference sequence). There are 15 residues in the CDR3. The CDR3 sequence is CASSDTGSGTDTQYF. The CDR3 bases are TGTGCCAGCAGCGATACAGGGTCGGGCACAGATACGCAGTATTTT. Filled out from reference TRBV5-4 and TRBJ2-3, the complete variable domain reads ETGVTQSPTHLIKTRGQQVTLRCSSQSGHNTVSWYQQALGQGPQFIFQYYREEENGRGNFPPRFSGLQFPNYSSELNVNALELDDSALYLCASSDTGSGTDTQYFGPGTRLTVL.

The chain couples TRBV30 to TRBJ2-7; weak D call: TRBD2 (5 bases). The V end was cut by 0 bases, the J end by 0 bases, with 18 bases between. The CDR3 consists of 17 residues. Germline values: CDR1 GTSNPN, CDR2 SVGIG (reference sequence). The CDR3 sequence: CAWSVGSAGGFSYEQYF. CDR3 DNA sequence: TGTGCCTGGAGTGTTGGTTCCGCAGGAGGTTTCTCCTACGAGCAGTACTTC.

CDR3 amino acids: CSVEEYLADRGYEQYF. CDR3 nucleotides: TGCAGCGTTGAAGAATACTTAGCGGACAGGGGGTACGAGCAGTACTTC. The genes are TRBV29-1 and TRBJ2-7; 10 nucleotides agree with TRBD1. The CDR3 extends over 16 amino acids. Germline V lookup: CDR1 SQVTM, CDR2 ANQGSEA. J was trimmed by 4 bases and V by 0 bases; bases with no gene match: 9.

This chain links TRBV3-1 (or the pseudogene TRBV3-2) with TRBJ2-5, with TRBD2 matching over 7 bases. Germline loops: CDR1 LGHDT, CDR2 YNNKEL (reference sequence). CDR3 length: 13 amino acids. V dropped 4 bases and J dropped 9; count of bases not matched to a gene: 8. Here the CDR3 DNA reads TGTGCCAGCAGCCGCGAGACTCGGGGGGCCCAGTACTTC. It specifies CASSRETRGAQYF.

This rearrangement joins TRBV18 to TRBJ2-5; 7 bases map to TRBD1. The CDR3 runs 14 residues. V was clipped by 6 bases and J by 2 bases; unmatched bases: 6. Germline V gene lookup returns CDR1 KGHSH and CDR2 LQKENI. The CDR3 reads CASSPGTEQETQYF. CDR3 DNA: TGTGCCAGCTCGCCGGGGACAGAACAAGAGACCCAGTACTTC.

To note about this clone: One junction end disagrees with the germline gene, perhaps due to a read error. The rearrangement links TRBV9 to TRBJ2-1; TRBD2 matches 8 bases. Per the germline V gene, CDR1 is SGDLS and CDR2 is YYNGEE. This CDR3 contains 16 residues. The CDR3 DNA reads as TGTGCCAGCAGCGTAGACGGGAGGGCCTCCCACAATGAGCAGTTCTTC. This codes for CASSVDGRASHNEQFF.

The chain uses TRBV2 and TRBJ2-2; possibly TRBD2 for D (5 bases). The germline gives CDR1 SNHLY, CDR2 FYNNEI. V was cut by 1 base and J by 4 bases, with 7 bases left in between. The CDR3 contains 14 residues. The CDR3 nucleotides are TGTGCCAGCAGTGAAGGAGGGATCACCGGGGAGCTGTTTTTT. Its translation: CASSEGGITGELFF.

This clone was counted a single time. This chain joins TRBV5-6 and TRBJ2-2, with D uncertain. This CDR3 spans 12 amino acids. Trimming stripped 4 bases from V and 4 bases from J, with 5 bases between. Germline V CDR1 and CDR2: SGHDT, YYEEEE. The CDR3 spells CASSLSTGELFF. The CDR3 DNA sequence: TGTGCCAGCAGCCTTTCCACCGGGGAGCTGTTTTTT.

This chain links TRBV4-2 with TRBJ2-2; D unresolved. The germline gives CDR1 LGHNA, CDR2 YNFKEQ. The V end lost 0 bases, the J end lost 1 base, and 9 bases lay between the germline ends. This CDR3 has 16 residues. CDR3 nucleotides: TGTGCCAGCAGCCAAGATTTAGTGTGGAACACCGGGGAGCTGTTTTTT. It is translated as CASSQDLVWNTGELFF.

This clone was recorded a few times. The CDR3 protein is CAWSVPTGGNQPQHF. In DNA form, the CDR3 reads TGTGCCTGGAGTGTCCCGACAGGGGGCAATCAGCCCCAGCATTTT. The chain combines TRBV30 with TRBJ1-5, with 8 bases fitting TRBD1. Per the germline V gene, CDR1 is GTSNPN and CDR2 is SVGIG (reference sequence). The length of the CDR3 is 15 residues. The V and J ends lost 0 bases and 2 bases, in that order; junction bases with no gene match: 3.

The chain is built from TRBV19 and TRBJ2-1, with TRBD1 identical over 8 bases. From germline, CDR1 is LNHDA and CDR2 SQIVND (reference sequence). J lost 4 bases, V lost 4 bases, and 3 bases had no gene match. The CDR3 totals 14 residues. This chain's CDR3 is CASSTGGAYNEQFF. Here the CDR3 DNA reads TGTGCCAGTAGTACAGGGGGCGCGTACAATGAGCAGTTCTTC.

The chain uses TRBV25-1 and TRBJ2-1; weak D call: TRBD2 (6 bases). The germline V and J ends were trimmed by 4 bases and 10 bases, with 14 bases remaining between them. CDR1 and CDR2 (germline): MGHDK, SYGVNS. The CDR3 has 13 residues. CDR3 residues: CASSVRDLGEQFF. The DNA of the CDR3 is TGTGCCAGCAGTGTGCGGGACTTAGGGGAGCAGTTCTTC.

This clone came up once. This sequence joins TRBV21-1 and TRBJ2-1; TRBD2 was called by the table and not checked on the DNA. TRBV21-1 is recorded as a pseudogene. This CDR3 contains 18 residues. The CDR3: CASSKRRLAGGPYNEQFF. For the CDR3, the DNA is TGTGCCAGCAGCAAAAGGAGACTAGCGGGGGGCCCCTACAATGAGCAGTTCTTC.

In its sample, this clone was seen once. The rearrangement joins TRBV7-3 to TRBJ2-3, with a tentative D call TRBD2 (6 bases). The CDR3 has 16 residues. Per germline, CDR1 SGHTA and CDR2 FQGTGA. With 5 bases removed from V and 4 bases from J, the gap between germline ends came to 19 bases. CDR3 sequence reads: CASSPGGPLSADTQYF. CDR3 coding DNA: TGTGCCAGCAGCCCCGGGGGACCCCTCTCCGCAGATACGCAGTATTTT. The full variable domain, completed using reference TRBV7-3 and TRBJ2-3, is GAGVSQTPSNKVTEKGKYVELRCDPISGHTALYWYRQSLGQGPEFLIYFQGTGAADDSGLPNDRFFAVRPEGSVSTLKIQRTERGDSAVYLCASSPGGPLSADTQYFGPGTRLTVL.

The gene calls are TRBV20-1 and TRBJ2-7; D perhaps matches TRBD2 (5 bases). CDR3 size: 14 residues. Germline V gene sequence: CDR1 DFQATT, CDR2 SNEGSKA (reference sequence). V was trimmed by 3 bases and J by 4 bases, leaving 16 bases between them. The CDR3 DNA follows: TGCAGTGCTAGTCCTCGGGGAACGGCTTACGAGCAGTACTTC. It is translated as CSASPRGTAYEQYF.

V gene TRBV11-3 combines with J gene TRBJ2-1; D not certain. Germline values: CDR1 SGHNT, CDR2 YENEEA. The ends were cut back, 2 bases at V and 8 bases at J, with 16 bases in the middle. This CDR3 is built from 15 residues. As DNA, the CDR3 is TGTGCCAGCAGCTTATCCCTCTACCTGTACCATGAGCAGTTCTTC. Its translation is CASSLSLYLYHEQFF.

CDR3 nucleotide sequence: TGTGCCAGTAGTATGCTAGCGGGGGGTATCCTTACGCAGTATTTT. Its translation: CASSMLAGGILTQYF. The chain links TRBV19 to TRBJ2-3, with 11 bases matching TRBD2. Unmatched junction bases numbered 7, after V lost 3 bases and J lost 8 bases. From germline, CDR1 is LNHDA and CDR2 SQIVND (reference sequence). The length of the CDR3 is 15 residues.

This chain uses TRBV27 with TRBJ1-1; TRBD1 is a possible D gene (6 bases). CDR1 MNHEY and CDR2 SMNVEV come from the germline V gene (reference sequence). Trimming cost V 2 bases and J 2 bases, with 9 bases left between them. This CDR3 is 14 amino acids long. This chain's CDR3 is CASSLQGHNTEAFF. The CDR3 bases are TGTGCCAGCAGTTTACAGGGGCATAACACTGAAGCTTTCTTT.

The chain employs TRBV5-5 and TRBJ2-2, with TRBD1 matching 8 bases. The CDR3 covers 16 residues. CDR1 and CDR2 (germline): SGHKS, YYEKEE (reference sequence). After removal of 0 bases from V and 4 bases from J, the junction contained 5 bases not matched to a gene. CDR3 residues: CASSLGQGSFTGELFF. DNA of the CDR3: TGTGCCAGCAGCTTGGGACAGGGGTCGTTCACCGGGGAGCTGTTTTTT.

This clone was seen a handful of times. CDR3: CASTAGQGQNQPQHF. Written as DNA, the CDR3 is TGTGCCAGTACCGCGGGACAGGGGCAAAATCAGCCCCAGCATTTT. The chain uses TRBV19 and TRBJ1-5, with 10 nucleotides matching TRBD1. Germline trimming cut 7 bases from V and 4 bases from J; bases unmatched to any gene: 7. The CDR3 covers 15 residues. Germline loops: CDR1 LNHDA, CDR2 SQIVND (reference sequence).

The chain is built from TRBV27 and TRBJ2-3; 8 bases are a match to TRBD2. This CDR3 is built from 14 residues. Germline CDR1 and CDR2: MNHEY and SMNVEV (reference sequence). With 5 bases clipped from V and 7 bases from J, the junction kept 8 bases outside the gene matches. The CDR3 is CASSDPGGLHTQYF. Written as DNA, the CDR3 is TGTGCCAGCAGTGATCCGGGGGGGTTACATACGCAGTATTTT.

This clone was seen a handful of times. This chain joins TRBV5-1 and TRBJ2-3, with 7 bases aligning to TRBD1. Looked up from germline, CDR1 is SGHRS and CDR2 is YFSETQ. Trimming took 0 bases from V and 2 from J; bases not matched to a gene: 3. There are 15 residues in the CDR3. The CDR3 region has the DNA TGCGCCAGCAGCTTGGAGGGACAGAACACAGATACGCAGTATTTT. It translates to CASSLEGQNTDTQYF.

V and J are TRBV19 and TRBJ2-7; 10 nucleotides match TRBD2. CDR1 is LNHDA and CDR2 is SQIVND in the germline V gene (reference sequence). The ends lost 5 bases at V and 7 bases at J; junction bases unmatched: 14. The CDR3 runs to 16 residues. CDR3 sequence (DNA): TGTGCCAGTAGTCCCCGGACTAGCGGAGCTCAGAAGGAGCAGTACTTC. Its protein is CASSPRTSGAQKEQYF.

The chain employs TRBV10-3 and TRBJ2-1; 8 nucleotides agree with TRBD2. Trimming cost V 3 bases and J 4 bases; bases outside gene matches: 5. Germline V gene sequence: CDR1 ENHRY, CDR2 SYGVKD. This CDR3 comprises 15 residues. CDR3 loop: CAISEPGLGYNEQFF. CDR3 sequence (DNA): TGTGCCATCAGTGAACCGGGACTAGGGTACAATGAGCAGTTCTTC.

This sequence joins TRBV19 and TRBJ1-5, with a tentative D call TRBD1 (5 bases). There are 13 residues in the CDR3. Trimming took 5 bases from V and 7 from J, leaving 12 bases between them. The germline V gene encodes CDR1 LNHDA and CDR2 SQIVND (reference sequence). CDR3 DNA: TGTGCCAGTAGTCACCTGGGGGGGCAGCCCCAGCATTTT. Translating it yields CASSHLGGQPQHF.

The chain has TRBV14 and TRBJ2-5, with D possibly being TRBD2 (5 bases). Trimming took 2 bases from V and 7 from J, leaving 11 bases between them. CDR3 length equals 13 residues. Germline CDR1 is SGHDN and CDR2 is FVKESK. In DNA, the CDR3 is TGTGCCAGCAGCCAAAGGAACCGGGGGACCCAGTACTTC. It yields the protein CASSQRNRGTQYF.

The chain combines TRBV28 with TRBJ1-6; TRBD1 is a possible D gene (6 bases). V dropped 2 bases and J dropped 10 bases, with 12 bases sitting between them. Germline loops: CDR1 MDHEN, CDR2 SYDVKM. This CDR3 is built from 14 residues. CDR3 DNA sequence: TGTGCCAGCAGTTTACAACAGGGTGGGTCACCCCTCCACTTT. It translates to CASSLQQGGSPLHF.

The gene calls are TRBV10-1 and TRBJ2-7; 7 nucleotides line up with TRBD1. CDR1 WNHNN and CDR2 SYGVQD come from the germline V gene (reference sequence). The CDR3 loop spans 17 amino acids. The V segment lost 3 bases and the J segment 0 bases; nucleotides outside the gene matches: 11. Here the CDR3 reads CASSDHPTGTDSYEQYF. CDR3 sequence (DNA): TGCGCCAGCAGTGATCACCCAACCGGGACAGACTCCTACGAGCAGTACTTC.